These T cell receptor beta chains were read from a single sample in a study of T cell repertoires in cytomegalovirus infection. TCRdb fed the reads into MiXCR, producing one record per CDR3 protein. The sample lists some 180,000 distinct CDR3 sequences; about a tenth were seen once. The sequenced material came from PBMCs. The receptors stem from a human donor in good health (CMV status not recorded). Some clones in this sample may be carry-over from other donors' samples. The CDR3 runs from the conserved cysteine through the conserved F or W. Each record gives: J gene, clone size, CDR3 length, V gene, D gene, CDR3 protein, CDR3 DNA. A D gene is named only where the DNA matches it firmly. Part of the rows lack a size; the others show once, few, many or a class for expanded clones.

TRBJ1-5,.,16,TRBV7-9,.,CASSLELGTGNQPQHF,TGTGCCAGCAGCTTAGAGTTGGGTACCGGCAATCAGCCCCAGCATTTT
TRBJ1-1,many,13,TRBV7-3,.,CASSSHMNTEAFF,TGTGCCAGCAGCTCTCATATGAACACTGAAGCTTTCTTT
TRBJ2-2,few,17,TRBV19,TRBD2,CASSIRGGRSNTGELFF,TGTGCCAGTAGTATCCGCGGCGGGAGATCGAACACCGGGGAGCTGTTTTTT
TRBJ1-1,.,13,TRBV15,.,CATSRDLNTEAFF,TGTGCCACCAGCAGAGACCTGAACACTGAAGCTTTCTTT
TRBJ1-1,many,14,TRBV6-2/TRBV6-3,.,CASSYSRVGAEAFF,TGTGCCAGCAGTTACTCCCGGGTCGGCGCTGAAGCTTTCTTT
TRBJ1-2,.,14,TRBV30,.,CAWSLGGWIYGYTF,TGTGCCTGGAGTCTCGGAGGCTGGATCTATGGCTACACCTTC
TRBJ1-5,few,14,TRBV6-2/TRBV6-3,.,CASSDGGLAQPQHF,TGTGCCAGCAGTGATGGGGGGCTGGCGCAGCCCCAGCATTTT
TRBJ1-4,many,13,TRBV7-9,.,CASSRGRGEKLFF,TGTGCCAGCAGCCGTGGCAGGGGTGAAAAACTGTTTTTT
TRBJ2-3,many,15,TRBV4-1,.,CASSQVEGRTDTQYF,TGCGCCAGCAGCCAAGTTGAGGGGCGCACAGATACGCAGTATTTT
TRBJ2-5,many,15,TRBV4-3,.,CASSIQALTQETQYF,TGCGCCAGCAGCATCCAGGCACTTACACAAGAGACCCAGTACTTC